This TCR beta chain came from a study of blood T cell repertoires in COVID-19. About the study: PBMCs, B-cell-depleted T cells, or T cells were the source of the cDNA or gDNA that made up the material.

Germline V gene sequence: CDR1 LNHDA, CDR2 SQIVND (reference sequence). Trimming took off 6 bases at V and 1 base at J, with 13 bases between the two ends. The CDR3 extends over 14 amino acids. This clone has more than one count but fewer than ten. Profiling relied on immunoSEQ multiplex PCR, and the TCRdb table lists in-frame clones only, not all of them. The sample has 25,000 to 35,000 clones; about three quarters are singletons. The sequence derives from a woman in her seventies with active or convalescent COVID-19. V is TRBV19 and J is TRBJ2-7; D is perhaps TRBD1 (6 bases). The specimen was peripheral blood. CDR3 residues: CASSTTGGSYEQYF. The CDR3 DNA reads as TGTGCCAGTAGCACGACAGGTGGATCCTACGAGCAGTACTTC.